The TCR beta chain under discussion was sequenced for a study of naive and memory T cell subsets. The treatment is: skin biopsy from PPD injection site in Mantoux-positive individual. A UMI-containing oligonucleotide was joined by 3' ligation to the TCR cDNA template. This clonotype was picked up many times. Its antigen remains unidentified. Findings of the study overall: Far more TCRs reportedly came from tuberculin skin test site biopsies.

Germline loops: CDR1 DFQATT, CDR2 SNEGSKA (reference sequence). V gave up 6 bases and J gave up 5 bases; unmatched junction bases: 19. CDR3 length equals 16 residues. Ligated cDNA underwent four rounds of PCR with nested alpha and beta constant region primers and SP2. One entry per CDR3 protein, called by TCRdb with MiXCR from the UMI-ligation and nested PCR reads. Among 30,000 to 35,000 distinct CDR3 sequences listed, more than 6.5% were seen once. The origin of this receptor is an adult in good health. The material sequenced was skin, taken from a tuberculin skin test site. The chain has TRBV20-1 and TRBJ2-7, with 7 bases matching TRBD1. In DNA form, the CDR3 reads TGCAGTGCCCAGAAGACATTAAGACAGGGCCGAGACGAGCAGTACTTC. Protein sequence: CSAQKTLRQGRDEQYF.